The 32 T cell receptor beta chains below all came from one sample that was sequenced in a study of T cells in Graves' hyperthyroidism and ophthalmopathy. There were TCR beta CDR3 regions amplified from RNA transcripts. First-round RT-PCR of the TCR CDR3 relied on the HTBI primer set. TCRdb fed the multiplex PCR reads into MiXCR, producing one record per CDR3 protein. Of over 500,000 distinct CDR3 sequences listed, 40% to 55% were seen once; the top ten hold about 43%. The specimen was peripheral blood or thyroid tissue (not recorded which). Source of these receptors: an adult woman with Graves' disease, either hyperthyroidism or ophthalmopathy (not recorded which).

This clonotype was recorded many times. This chain joins TRBV20-1 and TRBJ2-5; 11 nucleotides align to TRBD1. The CDR3 sequence is 15 residues long. The germline CDR1 and CDR2 sequences are DFQATT and SNEGSKA (reference sequence). The V segment lost 5 bases and the J segment 5 bases; nucleotides outside the gene matches: 10. For the CDR3, the DNA is TGCAGTGCTTCCGGGACAGGGGGGATTGGTGAGACCCAGTACTTC. Translated: CSASGTGGIGETQYF.

This chain connects TRBV29-1 to TRBJ1-2, with 9 bases aligning to TRBD1. The CDR3 consists of 14 residues. The V and J ends lost 6 bases and 5 bases, in that order; junction bases with no gene match: 10. Per the germline V gene, CDR1 is SQVTM and CDR2 is ANQGSEA. CDR3 sequence (DNA): TGCAGCGTATCACTAACAGGGGGCGGTTATGGCTACACCTTC. Protein product: CSVSLTGGGYGYTF.

This clonotype appeared many times. The chain employs TRBV20-1 and TRBJ1-1, with 8 bases fitting TRBD1. CDR1 DFQATT and CDR2 SNEGSKA come from the germline V gene (reference sequence). The CDR3 spans 15 residues. The V segment lost 3 bases and the J segment 1 base; nucleotides outside the gene matches: 7. Here the CDR3 DNA reads TGCAGTGCTAGCGAGAACAGGGGGGGGAACACTGAAGCTTTCTTT. As protein: CSASENRGGNTEAFF.

The V and J genes are TRBV11-2 and TRBJ1-4; possible D gene TRBD1, 5 bases. Germline values: CDR1 SGHAT, CDR2 FQNNGV. The CDR3 contains 18 residues. Trimming took 5 bases from V and 0 from J, leaving 19 bases between them. CDR3 loop: CASSPPGTDHATNEKLFF. CDR3 coding DNA: TGTGCCAGCAGCCCCCCCGGGACGGATCATGCAACTAATGAAAAACTGTTTTTT.

This chain joins TRBV9 and TRBJ1-2, with a weak D call TRBD1 (5 bases). The CDR3 is 13 amino acids. From germline, CDR1 is SGDLS and CDR2 YYNGEE. The V and J ends lost 3 bases and 8 bases respectively, with 14 bases between them. The DNA of the CDR3 is TGTGCCAGCAGCGCCGGGGGTACTGGGGGCTACACCTTC. Translated, it gives CASSAGGTGGYTF.

J is TRBJ2-5 and V is TRBV7-3; D is undetermined. Germline assignment: CDR1 SGHTA and CDR2 FQGTGA. V was pared by 5 bases and J by 4 bases, with 14 bases between. The CDR3 sequence is 14 residues long. The CDR3 DNA follows: TGTGCCAGCAGCGCAGATTCCTTTCCAGAGACCCAGTACTTC. As protein: CASSADSFPETQYF.

This clonotype was seen more than once but under ten times. The chain couples TRBV24-1 to TRBJ2-5; a possible D gene is TRBD1 (6 bases). This CDR3 has 15 amino acids. V lost 7 bases and J lost 2, with 16 bases in between. The germline CDR1 and CDR2 sequences are KGHDR and SFDVKD. The CDR3 loop reads CATSVPRTVQETQYF. The CDR3 coding sequence is TGTGCCACCAGCGTTCCGAGGACAGTTCAAGAGACCCAGTACTTC.

The V call is TRBV5-1, the J call TRBJ2-6, with D unresolved. Between the trimmed V and J ends, which lost 0 bases and 0 bases, there was a span of 7 bases. The CDR3 extends over 16 amino acids. Germline CDR1 SGHRS, CDR2 YFSETQ. The DNA of the CDR3 is TGCGCCAGCAGCTTGGCGAGGTTCTCTGGGGCCAACGTCCTGACTTTC. It codes for CASSLARFSGANVLTF.

The rearrangement links TRBV18 to TRBJ1-1; no clear D. V was clipped by 2 bases and J by 0 bases, with 10 bases between them. The length of the CDR3 is 15 residues. Germline V gene sequence: CDR1 KGHSH, CDR2 LQKENI. For the CDR3, the DNA is TGTGCCAGCTCACCATGGCAAGCTATGAACACTGAAGCTTTCTTT. The encoded protein is CASSPWQAMNTEAFF.

The chain combines TRBV10-3 with TRBJ2-5; the D call may be TRBD1 or TRBD2 (5 bases each). V was trimmed by 10 bases and J by 7 bases, leaving 25 bases between them. This CDR3 has 15 amino acids. Germline V gives CDR1 ENHRY, CDR2 SYGVKD. For the CDR3, the DNA is TGTGCCAGCAGCAACGGACGGGGCTTGATGTTGACCCAGTACTTC. This codes for CASSNGRGLMLTQYF.

This sequence joins TRBV20-1 and TRBJ1-2; 7 nucleotides align to TRBD1. The length of the CDR3 is 14 residues. The V and J ends lost 3 bases and 8 bases, in that order; junction bases with no gene match: 12. Germline values: CDR1 DFQATT, CDR2 SNEGSKA (reference sequence). This CDR3 reads CSASGEQGSRGYTF. The CDR3 coding sequence is TGCAGTGCTAGCGGAGAACAGGGGAGTCGCGGCTACACCTTC.

Points on this clonotype: One end of the junction does not line up with germline, which may come from a read error. The chain employs TRBV24-1 and TRBJ2-5; D gene uncertain. The germline CDR1 and CDR2 sequences are KGHDR and SFDVKD. The CDR3 has 16 amino acids. CDR3 nucleotide sequence: TGCGCCACCAGTGATTTGCGATTTGGCCCCACGAAGACCCAGTACTTC. As protein: CATSDLRFGPTKTQYF.

This clonotype was observed at least ten times. This chain connects TRBV4-2 to TRBJ2-5; D is undetermined. Germline V gene data show CDR1 as LGHNA and CDR2 as YNFKEQ. V lost 6 bases and J lost 5, with 13 bases in between. This CDR3 has 13 residues. The CDR3 coding sequence is TGTGCCAGCAGTCCCGACTGGCGGGAGACCCAGTACTTC. Translated, it gives CASSPDWRETQYF.

V gene TRBV29-1 combines with J gene TRBJ2-6, with TRBD1 identical over 10 bases. V shed 1 base, J shed 1 base, and the junction held 4 bases outside the gene matches. CDR1 SQVTM and CDR2 ANQGSEA come from the germline V gene. CDR3 length: 17 amino acids. This CDR3 reads CSVEGQGAGSGANVLTF. For the CDR3, the DNA is TGCAGCGTTGAAGGACAGGGGGCTGGATCTGGGGCCAACGTCCTGACTTTC.

The chain links TRBV29-1 to TRBJ2-1; 7 nucleotides match TRBD2. CDR1 SQVTM and CDR2 ANQGSEA come from the germline V gene. Losses at the gene ends were 4 bases for V and 3 bases for J; bases not matched to a gene: 9. The CDR3 totals 15 residues. CDR3 DNA: TGCAGCGTTGTAAGGGCGGGAGATCTCTACAATGAGCAGTTCTTC. Translation gives CSVVRAGDLYNEQFF.

This sequence joins TRBV10-3 and TRBJ1-5; 8 bases are a match to TRBD1. The CDR3 length is 14 residues. The J segment lost 2 bases and the V segment lost 5 bases, leaving 2 bases of the junction unmatched. CDR1 is ENHRY, CDR2 SYGVKD, per germline. CDR3 nucleotide sequence: TGTGCCATCAGTTTGACAGGGGGCAATCAGCCCCAGCATTTT. Translation gives CAISLTGGNQPQHF.

This rearrangement joins TRBV6-5 to TRBJ2-5, with 8 bases fitting TRBD1. Germline CDR1 MNHEY, CDR2 SVGAGI. Trimming removed 10 bases from V and 4 bases from J; junction bases left unmatched: 11. This CDR3 is built from 14 residues. The CDR3 reads CATLDRVDSETQYF. CDR3 nucleotides: TGTGCCACGCTGGACAGGGTCGACTCAGAGACCCAGTACTTC.

In its sample, this clonotype was seen a few times. The chain uses TRBV20-1 and TRBJ1-2; the D is unclear. Germline-derived CDR1 and CDR2 are DFQATT and SNEGSKA (reference sequence). CDR3 length: 14 amino acids. Trimming stripped 3 bases from V and 2 bases from J, with 13 bases between. CDR3: CSASRAGANYGYTF. CDR3 coding DNA: TGCAGTGCTAGTAGGGCAGGAGCCAACTATGGCTACACCTTC.

This rearrangement joins TRBV24-1 to TRBJ1-1, with D tentatively TRBD1 (6 bases). The germline V and J ends were trimmed by 5 bases and 9 bases, with 15 bases remaining between them. The CDR3 is made up of 13 amino acids. Per germline, CDR1 KGHDR and CDR2 SFDVKD. CDR3 loop: CATSGGARGKAFF. CDR3 DNA: TGTGCCACCAGTGGGGGGGCGCGAGGCAAAGCTTTCTTT.

CDR3 sequence: CSAGDRGYEQYF. The CDR3 DNA sequence: TGCAGTGCTGGGGACAGGGGCTACGAGCAGTACTTC. This rearrangement joins TRBV20-1 to TRBJ2-7; 10 bases fit TRBD1. V lost 5 bases and J lost 3; bases outside the gene matches: 1. There are 12 residues in the CDR3. The germline gives CDR1 DFQATT, CDR2 SNEGSKA (reference sequence).

The V call is TRBV24-1, the J call TRBJ2-2; no clear D gene. Per germline, CDR1 KGHDR and CDR2 SFDVKD. V lost 4 bases to trimming and J lost 4 bases, with 3 bases between them. This CDR3 contains 12 residues. CDR3 amino acids: CATSEGTGELFF. In DNA, the CDR3 is TGTGCCACCAGTGAGGGCACCGGGGAGCTGTTTTTT.

The chain joins TRBV12-3 or TRBV12-4 to TRBJ2-5; D might be TRBD2 (6 bases). The CDR3 has 15 residues. Trimming removed 7 bases at V and 2 bases at J, with 17 bases between. The DNA for the CDR3 is TGTGCCAGCACCAAAAGGGGAGGCCGACAAGAGACCCAGTACTTC. Translated, it gives CASTKRGGRQETQYF.

This chain's CDR3 is CASTPGTGDGEAQYF. The DNA of the CDR3 is TGTGCCAGTACCCCCGGGACAGGGGATGGGGAGGCCCAGTACTTC. The rearrangement uses TRBV7-2 and TRBJ2-5; TRBD1 agrees at 10 bases. Germline V gene lookup returns CDR1 SGHTA and CDR2 FQGNSA. V lost 9 bases and J lost 9; bases outside the gene matches: 16. The CDR3 length is 15 residues.

This rearrangement joins TRBV12-3 or TRBV12-4 to TRBJ1-6, with 7 bases lining up with TRBD1. J was trimmed by 6 bases and V by 6 bases; bases with no gene match: 5. The CDR3 is 14 residues long. CDR3 sequence (DNA): TGTGCCAGCAGCCAGACAGGGAGTAATTCACCCCTCCACTTT. It encodes CASSQTGSNSPLHF.

As DNA, the CDR3 is TGTGCCAGCAGCGGGACTAGGGGAGGCTACGGGGAGCTGTTTTTT. As protein: CASSGTRGGYGELFF. The V and J genes are TRBV7-2 and TRBJ2-2, with 8 bases aligning to TRBD2. The CDR3 spans 15 residues. Germline CDR1 and CDR2: SGHTA and FQGNSA. V shed 5 bases, J shed 7 bases, and the junction held 9 bases outside the gene matches.

The chain carries TRBV29-1 and TRBJ2-5; the D is unclear. The CDR3 extends over 11 amino acids. Germline V gene lookup returns CDR1 SQVTM and CDR2 ANQGSEA. The CDR3 sequence is CGTSGEETQYF. The CDR3 DNA follows: TGCGGCACAAGTGGGGAAGAGACCCAGTACTTC.

This chain connects TRBV4-3 to TRBJ2-5, with unresolved D. The germline V and J ends were trimmed by 0 bases and 8 bases, with 22 bases remaining between them. Per germline, CDR1 LGHNA and CDR2 YSLEER. This CDR3 comprises 17 residues. The CDR3 DNA is TGCGCCAGCAGCCAAGAACCCAACCCGGGTCCGGATTTAACCCAGTACTTC. Its translation is CASSQEPNPGPDLTQYF.

The chain is built from TRBV29-1 and TRBJ1-1; a weak D match, TRBD1 (5 bases). The CDR3 runs 11 residues. From germline, CDR1 is SQVTM and CDR2 ANQGSEA. Trimming cost V 8 bases and J 5 bases, with 12 bases left between them. CDR3 sequence (DNA): TGCAGCTTAGTCGGGGGGACTGAAGCTTTCTTT. It is translated as CSLVGGTEAFF.

This clonotype was picked up many times. The chain couples TRBV20-1 to TRBJ1-1; the D is unclear. CDR1 is DFQATT and CDR2 is SNEGSKA in the germline V gene (reference sequence). Trimming cost V 6 bases and J 5 bases, with 7 bases left between them. This CDR3 region has 10 residues. This chain's CDR3 is CSALVTEAFF. The CDR3 bases are TGCAGTGCGCTAGTAACTGAAGCTTTCTTT.

This clonotype was seen many times. This chain connects TRBV12-3 or TRBV12-4 to TRBJ1-3; D is possibly TRBD1 (6 bases). Trimming took off 6 bases at V and 2 bases at J, with 14 bases between the two ends. The CDR3 is 15 amino acids. The CDR3 bases are TGTGCCAGCAGCGACGCACAGGGTACTGGAAACACCATATATTTT. It encodes CASSDAQGTGNTIYF.

Comment on this clonotype: The DNA is left out, because the CDR3 cannot be placed on it with certainty; the CDR3 is given as TCRdb lists it. The genes are TRBV5-1 and TRBJ2-5; TRBD2, as called in the table, went unchecked against the DNA. A total of 17 residues make up the CDR3, ends included. Germline V gives CDR1 SGHRS, CDR2 YFSETQ. The CDR3 sequence is CASSFYICSAREETQYF.

This clonotype was observed at least ten times. The gene calls are TRBV6-1 and TRBJ2-5; 9 bases are shared with TRBD1. The CDR3 consists of 14 residues. Per germline, CDR1 MNHNS and CDR2 SASEGT. V lost 5 bases, J lost 5 bases, and 6 bases stayed unmatched. The CDR3 DNA sequence: TGTGCCAGCAGTCGGGGACAGGGATGGGAGACCCAGTACTTC. It encodes CASSRGQGWETQYF.